Following are 8 T cell receptor beta chains from one sample sequenced in a study of response to subunit inactivated influenza vaccine (dated by TCRdb to the late 2010s). Receptor libraries were prepared by RT-PCR. The listed sequencing device is Illumina HiSeq 2500. TCRdb reran the public reads through fastp at Q25 and MiXCR, keeping productive beta chains. Each CDR3 protein gets just one entry, which takes the most common genes and DNA from the rows behind it. This sample is represented by under 200,000 distinct CDR3 sequences; around 12% of them were singletons. Over 25% of the sample belongs to the ten largest clones. These same data were also listed under a study on T cells expressing NK-cell markers. As that second paper reports: 5'RACE template switching, by which a universal primer site and unique molecular identifiers were added, was used to make TCR beta cDNA libraries.

The sample was CD8+ T cells sorted from PBMCs, taken 11 to 12 days after vaccination. These receptors were collected from a middle-aged man who received an inactivated influenza vaccine. Donor details come from another sample of the same person, matched by shared clones.

The V gene is TRBV6-6, the J gene TRBJ2-1; TRBD1 might be the D (6 bases). The V and J ends lost 8 bases and 2 bases respectively, with 7 bases between them. Germline assignment: CDR1 MNHNY and CDR2 SVGAGI (reference sequence). CDR3 length: 12 amino acids. The CDR3: CASGQPYNEQFF. CDR3 DNA: TGTGCCAGCGGACAGCCCTACAATGAGCAGTTCTTC.

The chain recombines TRBV7-9 with TRBJ2-2, with TRBD1 matching over 8 bases. Germline V CDR1 and CDR2: SEHNR, FQNEAQ (reference sequence). V trimming: 6 bases; J trimming: 8 bases; junction bases outside the gene matches: 14. The CDR3 runs to 16 residues. CDR3 loop: CASSSQWTGQGGELFF. The DNA of the CDR3 is TGTGCCAGCAGTTCCCAGTGGACAGGGCAAGGAGGGGAGCTGTTTTTT.

The V gene is TRBV5-8, the J gene TRBJ2-1; tentatively, D is TRBD2 (5 bases). CDR1 and CDR2 from the germline V gene are SGHTS and YDEGEE. CDR3 length: 15 residues. Trimming removed 5 bases from V and 2 bases from J, with 14 bases in between. In DNA form, the CDR3 reads TGTGCCAGCAGGGTTGCGGCTAGCCCCTACAATGAGCAGTTCTTC. Translated: CASRVAASPYNEQFF.

The chain joins TRBV12-3 or TRBV12-4 to TRBJ2-3; 14 bases agree with TRBD2. This CDR3 region has 18 residues. V was pared by 5 bases and J by 3 bases, with 10 bases of the junction left unmatched. CDR3 sequence reads: CASSPTSGGAVGTDTQYF. CDR3 DNA: TGTGCCAGCAGTCCGACTAGCGGGGGGGCCGTAGGGACAGATACGCAGTATTTT.

This clonotype occurred a few times. This chain connects TRBV11-2 to TRBJ2-7; D is tentatively TRBD1 or TRBD2 (5 bases each). CDR3 length equals 10 residues. Germline CDR1 reads SGHAT; CDR2 reads FQNNGV. Trimming left V 6 bases short and J 6 bases short, with 6 bases between. The CDR3 region is CASRGTEQYF. The CDR3 bases are TGTGCCAGCAGGGGGACCGAGCAGTACTTC.

Only a few counts were recorded for this clonotype. The rearrangement joins TRBV6-1 to TRBJ1-1; D gene unclear. The V and J ends lost 1 base and 10 bases respectively, with 22 bases between them. Per germline, CDR1 MNHNS and CDR2 SASEGT. The CDR3 extends over 16 amino acids. CDR3 coding DNA: TGTGCCAGCAGTGAAGATTTTTCACAGAACCCGGAGTTAGCTTTCTTT. It yields the protein CASSEDFSQNPELAFF.

A word on this clonotype: Possible read error: a much larger clone is one base away. The gene calls are TRBV10-3 and TRBJ2-7; D uncertain. The CDR3 runs to 14 residues. Germline values: CDR1 ENHRY, CDR2 SYGVKD. Trimming pared 3 bases from V and 1 base from J, leaving 10 bases between. DNA for the CDR3: TGTGCCATCAGTGAATCGAGGATATCCTACGAGCAGTACGTC. This translates into CAISESRISYEQYV.

This chain connects TRBV12-3 or TRBV12-4 to TRBJ2-1; 14 bases fit TRBD2. V trimming: 1 base; J trimming: 8 bases; junction bases outside the gene matches: 4. The CDR3 length is 16 residues. CDR3 DNA: TGTGCCAGCAGTTTAGAGGGACTAGCGGGAGTACATGAGCAGTTCTTC. Amino acid sequence: CASSLEGLAGVHEQFF.